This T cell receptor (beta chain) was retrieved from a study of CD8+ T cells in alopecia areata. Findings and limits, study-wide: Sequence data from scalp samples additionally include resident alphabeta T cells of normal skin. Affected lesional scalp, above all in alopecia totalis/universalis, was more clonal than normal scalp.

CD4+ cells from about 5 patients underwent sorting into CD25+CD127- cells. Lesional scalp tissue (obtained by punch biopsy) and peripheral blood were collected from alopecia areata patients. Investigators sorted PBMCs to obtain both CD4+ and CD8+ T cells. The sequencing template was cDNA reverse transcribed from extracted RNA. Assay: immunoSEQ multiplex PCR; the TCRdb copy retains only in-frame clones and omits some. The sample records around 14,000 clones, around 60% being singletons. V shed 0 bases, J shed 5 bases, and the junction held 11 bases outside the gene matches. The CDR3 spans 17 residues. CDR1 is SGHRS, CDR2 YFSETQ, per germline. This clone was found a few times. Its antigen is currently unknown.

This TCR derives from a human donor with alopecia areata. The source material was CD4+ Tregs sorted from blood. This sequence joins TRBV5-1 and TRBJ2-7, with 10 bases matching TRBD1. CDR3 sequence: CASSLVWTGGFENEQYF. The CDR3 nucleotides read TGCGCCAGCAGCTTGGTATGGACAGGGGGATTTGAGAACGAGCAGTACTTC.